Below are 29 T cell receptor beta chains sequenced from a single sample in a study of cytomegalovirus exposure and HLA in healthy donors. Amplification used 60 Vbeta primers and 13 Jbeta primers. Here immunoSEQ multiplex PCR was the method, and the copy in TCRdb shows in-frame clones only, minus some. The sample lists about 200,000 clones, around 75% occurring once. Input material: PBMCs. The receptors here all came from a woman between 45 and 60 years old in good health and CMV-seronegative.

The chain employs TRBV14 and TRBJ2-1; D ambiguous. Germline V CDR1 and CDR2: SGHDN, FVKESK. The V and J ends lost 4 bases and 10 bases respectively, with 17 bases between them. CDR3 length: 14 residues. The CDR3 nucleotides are TGTGCCAGCAGCCCCGGAGTCCCCCTACCCGAGCAGTTCTTC. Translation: CASSPGVPLPEQFF.

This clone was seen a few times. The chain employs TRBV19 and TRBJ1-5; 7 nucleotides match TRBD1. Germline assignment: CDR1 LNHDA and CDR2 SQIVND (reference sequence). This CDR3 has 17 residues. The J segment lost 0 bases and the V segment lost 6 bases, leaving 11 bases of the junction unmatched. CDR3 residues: CASRNRGDINSNQPQHF. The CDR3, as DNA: TGTGCCAGTAGAAACAGGGGCGATATCAATAGCAATCAGCCCCAGCATTTT. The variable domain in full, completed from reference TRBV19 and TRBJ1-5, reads DGGITQSPKYLFRKEGQNVTLSCEQNLNHDAMYWYRQDPGQGLRLIYYSQIVNDFQKGDIAEGYSVSREKKESFPLTVTSAQKNPTAFYLCASRNRGDINSNQPQHFGDGTRLSIL.

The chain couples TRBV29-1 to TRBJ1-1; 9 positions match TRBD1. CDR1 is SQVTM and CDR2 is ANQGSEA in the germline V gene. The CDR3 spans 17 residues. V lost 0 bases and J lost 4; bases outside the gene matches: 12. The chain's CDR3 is CSVEDLPGQGSSTEAFF. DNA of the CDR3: TGCAGCGTTGAAGATCTTCCGGGACAGGGTAGCTCCACTGAAGCTTTCTTT.

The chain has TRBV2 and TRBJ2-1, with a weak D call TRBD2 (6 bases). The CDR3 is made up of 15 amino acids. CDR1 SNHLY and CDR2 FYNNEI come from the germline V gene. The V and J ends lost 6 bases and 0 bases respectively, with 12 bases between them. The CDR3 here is CASRSGGSSYNEQFF. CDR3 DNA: TGTGCCAGCAGGTCTGGGGGGAGCTCCTACAATGAGCAGTTCTTC.

The CDR3 bases are TGTGCCAGTAGTATACCCTCGGGACAGGGCAATCAGCCCCAGCATTTT. It is translated as CASSIPSGQGNQPQHF. The gene calls are TRBV19 and TRBJ1-5, with 8 bases fitting TRBD1. Germline CDR1 and CDR2: LNHDA and SQIVND (reference sequence). CDR3 length: 16 residues. Germline trimming cut 2 bases from V and 2 bases from J; bases unmatched to any gene: 5.

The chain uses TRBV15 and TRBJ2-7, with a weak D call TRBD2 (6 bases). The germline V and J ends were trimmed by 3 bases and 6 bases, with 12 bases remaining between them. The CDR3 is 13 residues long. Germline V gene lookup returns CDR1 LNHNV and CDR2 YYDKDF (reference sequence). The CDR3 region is CATSREGTGEQYF. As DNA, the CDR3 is TGTGCCACCAGCAGGGAGGGGACGGGCGAGCAGTACTTC. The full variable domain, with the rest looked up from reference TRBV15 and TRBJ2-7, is DAMVIQNPRYQVTQFGKPVTLSCSQTLNHNVMYWYQQKSSQAPKLLFHYYDKDFNNEADTPDNFQSRRPNTSFCFLDIRSPGLGDTAMYLCATSREGTGEQYFGPGTRLTVT.

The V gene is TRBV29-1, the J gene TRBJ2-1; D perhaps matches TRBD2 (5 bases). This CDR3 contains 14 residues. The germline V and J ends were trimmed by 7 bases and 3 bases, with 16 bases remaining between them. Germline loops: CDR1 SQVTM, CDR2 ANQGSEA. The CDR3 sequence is CSAGEASSYNEQFF. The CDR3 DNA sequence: TGCAGCGCCGGAGAGGCTAGCAGCTACAATGAGCAGTTCTTC.

The CDR3 sequence is CASSIGGVIDTQYF. DNA for the CDR3: TGTGCCAGTAGTATAGGAGGTGTCATAGATACGCAGTATTTT. The chain joins TRBV19 to TRBJ2-3; the D is unclear. The V end was cut by 1 base, the J end by 5 bases, with 10 bases between. CDR1 is LNHDA and CDR2 is SQIVND in the germline V gene (reference sequence). The CDR3 runs 14 residues.

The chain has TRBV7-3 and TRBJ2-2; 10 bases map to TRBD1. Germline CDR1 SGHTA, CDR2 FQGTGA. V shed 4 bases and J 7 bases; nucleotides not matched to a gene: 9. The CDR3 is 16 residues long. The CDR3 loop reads CASSSLDRGRVGELFF. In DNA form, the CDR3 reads TGTGCCAGCAGCTCGCTCGACAGGGGGCGAGTCGGGGAGCTGTTTTTT. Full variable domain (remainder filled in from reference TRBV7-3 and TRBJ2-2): GAGVSQTPSNKVTEKGKYVELRCDPISGHTALYWYRQSLGQGPEFLIYFQGTGAADDSGLPNDRFFAVRPEGSVSTLKIQRTERGDSAVYLCASSSLDRGRVGELFFGEGSRLTVL.

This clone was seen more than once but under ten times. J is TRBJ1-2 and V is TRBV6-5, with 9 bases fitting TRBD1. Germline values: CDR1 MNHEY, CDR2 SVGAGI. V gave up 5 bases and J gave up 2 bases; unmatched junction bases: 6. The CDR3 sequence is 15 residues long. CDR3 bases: TGTGCCAGCAGTCCACAGGGGGCGTCGAACTATGGCTACACCTTC. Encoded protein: CASSPQGASNYGYTF.

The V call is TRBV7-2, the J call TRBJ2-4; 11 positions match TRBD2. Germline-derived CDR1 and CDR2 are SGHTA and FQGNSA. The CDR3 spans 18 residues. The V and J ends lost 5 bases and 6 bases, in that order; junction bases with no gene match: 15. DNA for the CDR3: TGTGCCAGCAGCCCTAGCGGGGGGCCTTACAAGGTCCCAAACATTCAGTACTTC. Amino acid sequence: CASSPSGGPYKVPNIQYF.

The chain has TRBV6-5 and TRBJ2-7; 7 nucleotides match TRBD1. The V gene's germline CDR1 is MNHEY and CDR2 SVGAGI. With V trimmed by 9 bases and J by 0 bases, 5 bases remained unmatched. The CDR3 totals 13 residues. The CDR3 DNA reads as TGTGCCAGTAAGACAGGGCTCTCCTACGAGCAGTACTTC. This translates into CASKTGLSYEQYF.

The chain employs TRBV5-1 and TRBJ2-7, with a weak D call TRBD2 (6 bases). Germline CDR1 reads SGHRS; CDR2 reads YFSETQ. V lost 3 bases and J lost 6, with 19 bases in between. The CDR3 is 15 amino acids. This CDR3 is CASSSSSGTPGEQYF. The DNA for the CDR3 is TGCGCCAGCAGCTCGTCATCCGGGACTCCGGGCGAGCAGTACTTC.

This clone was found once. The CDR3 DNA reads TGTGCCAGCAGTCCACCAGGACACCCAGAAGCTTTCTTT. Translation: CASSPPGHPEAFF. V gene TRBV6-6 combines with J gene TRBJ1-1; tentative D call: TRBD1 (5 bases). V shed 5 bases and J shed 8 bases, with 15 bases lying between them. The length of the CDR3 is 13 residues. Germline loops: CDR1 MNHNY, CDR2 SVGAGI (reference sequence).

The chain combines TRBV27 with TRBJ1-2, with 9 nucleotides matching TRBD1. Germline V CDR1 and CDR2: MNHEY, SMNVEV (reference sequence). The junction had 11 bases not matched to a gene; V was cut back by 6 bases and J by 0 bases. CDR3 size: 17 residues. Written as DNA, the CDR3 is TGTGCCAGCAGAGCTGTACAGGGGGCCTCGGCTAACTATGGCTACACCTTC. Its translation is CASRAVQGASANYGYTF.

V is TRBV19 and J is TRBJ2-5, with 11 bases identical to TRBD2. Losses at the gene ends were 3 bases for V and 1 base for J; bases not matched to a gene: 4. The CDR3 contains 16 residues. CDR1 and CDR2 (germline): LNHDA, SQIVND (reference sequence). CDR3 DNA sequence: TGTGCCAGTAGTATCGGGGGACTAGCGGCCCAAGAGACCCAGTACTTC. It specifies CASSIGGLAAQETQYF.

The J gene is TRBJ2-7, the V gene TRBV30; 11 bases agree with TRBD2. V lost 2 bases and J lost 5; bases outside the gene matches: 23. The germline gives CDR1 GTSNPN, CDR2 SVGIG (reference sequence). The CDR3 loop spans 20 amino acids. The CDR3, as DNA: TGTGCCTGGAGTCCCAACCCCCTAGCGGGAGGAGCCCCGACTGGCCACGAGCAGTACTTC. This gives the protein CAWSPNPLAGGAPTGHEQYF.

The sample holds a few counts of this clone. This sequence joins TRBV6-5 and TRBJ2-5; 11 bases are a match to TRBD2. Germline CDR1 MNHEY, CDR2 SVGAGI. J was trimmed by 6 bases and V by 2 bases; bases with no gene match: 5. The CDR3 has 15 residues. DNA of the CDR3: TGTGCCAGCAGTTACGTGACTAGCGGGGAGCAGACCCAGTACTTC. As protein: CASSYVTSGEQTQYF.

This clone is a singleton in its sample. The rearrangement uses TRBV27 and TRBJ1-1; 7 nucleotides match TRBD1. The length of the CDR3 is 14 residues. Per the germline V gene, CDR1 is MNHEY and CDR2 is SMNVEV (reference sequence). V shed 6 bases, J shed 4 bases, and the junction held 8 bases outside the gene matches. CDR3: CASRLTGMGTEAFF. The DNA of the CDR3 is TGTGCCAGCAGGTTGACAGGGATGGGCACTGAAGCTTTCTTT.

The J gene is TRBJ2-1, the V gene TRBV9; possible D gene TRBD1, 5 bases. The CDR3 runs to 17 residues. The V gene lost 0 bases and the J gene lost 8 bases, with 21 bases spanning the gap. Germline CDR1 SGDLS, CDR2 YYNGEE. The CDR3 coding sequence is TGTGCCAGCAGCGTAGCCGGAAGGGGAAGCCCTACCTATGAGCAGTTCTTC. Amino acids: CASSVAGRGSPTYEQFF. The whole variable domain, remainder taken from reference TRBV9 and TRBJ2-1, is DSGVTQTPKHLITATGQRVTLRCSPRSGDLSVYWYQQSLDQGLQFLIQYYNGEERAKGNILERFSAQQFPDLHSELNLSSLELGDSALYFCASSVAGRGSPTYEQFFGPGTRLTVL.

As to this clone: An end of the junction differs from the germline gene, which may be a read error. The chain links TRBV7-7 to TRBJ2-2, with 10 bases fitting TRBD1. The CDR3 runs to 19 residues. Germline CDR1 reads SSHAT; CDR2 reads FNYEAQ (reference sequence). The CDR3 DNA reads TGTGCTAGCAGCTTAGTCCGACAGGGGGCTATCGGGAGCACCGGGGAGCTGTTTTTT. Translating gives CASSLVRQGAIGSTGELFF. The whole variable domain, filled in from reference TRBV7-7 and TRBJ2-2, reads GAGVSQSPRYKVTKRGQDVTLRCDPISSHATLYWYQQALGQGPEFLTYFNYEAQPDKSGLPSDRFSAERPEGSISTLTIQRTEQRDSAMYRCASSLVRQGAIGSTGELFFGEGSRLTVL.

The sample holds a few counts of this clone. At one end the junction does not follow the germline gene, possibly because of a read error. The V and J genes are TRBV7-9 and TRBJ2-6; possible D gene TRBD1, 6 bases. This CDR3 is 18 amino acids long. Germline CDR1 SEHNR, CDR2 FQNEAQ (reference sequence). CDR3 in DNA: TGTTCCAGCAGCTTAGCGCGACAGGCTACAGGTGGGGCCAACGTCCTGACTTTC. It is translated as CSSSLARQATGGANVLTF.

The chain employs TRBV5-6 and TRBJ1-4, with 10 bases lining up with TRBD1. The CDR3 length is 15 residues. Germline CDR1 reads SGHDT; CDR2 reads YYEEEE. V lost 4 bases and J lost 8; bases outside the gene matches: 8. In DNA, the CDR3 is TGTGCCAGCAGCCAATCGACAGGGGGCCTCGAAAAACTGTTTTTT. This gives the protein CASSQSTGGLEKLFF.

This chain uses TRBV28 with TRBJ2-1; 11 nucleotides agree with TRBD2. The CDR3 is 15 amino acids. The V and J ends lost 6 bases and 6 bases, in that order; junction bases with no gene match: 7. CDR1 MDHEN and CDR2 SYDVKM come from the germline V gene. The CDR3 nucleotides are TGTGCCAGCAGGATAGCGGGAGGGCCGAGCAATGAGCAGTTCTTC. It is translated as CASRIAGGPSNEQFF. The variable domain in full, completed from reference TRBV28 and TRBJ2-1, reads DVKVTQSSRYLVKRTGEKVFLECVQDMDHENMFWYRQDPGLGLRLIYFSYDVKMKEKGDIPEGYSVSREKKERFSLILESASTNQTSMYLCASRIAGGPSNEQFFGPGTRLTVL.

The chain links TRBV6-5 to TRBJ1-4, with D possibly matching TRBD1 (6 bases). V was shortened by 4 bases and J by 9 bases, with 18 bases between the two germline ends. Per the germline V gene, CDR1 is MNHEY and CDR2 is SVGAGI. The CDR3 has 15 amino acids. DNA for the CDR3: TGTGCCAGCAGTTGGGGGGGGACATCTGTACAAAAACTGTTTTTT. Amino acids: CASSWGGTSVQKLFF.

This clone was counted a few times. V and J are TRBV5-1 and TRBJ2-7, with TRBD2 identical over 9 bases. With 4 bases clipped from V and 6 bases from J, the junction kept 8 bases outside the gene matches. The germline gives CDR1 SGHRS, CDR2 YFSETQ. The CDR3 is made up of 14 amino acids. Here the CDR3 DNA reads TGCGCCAGCAGCCTCGGGGGACTAGCAGGCGAGCAGTACTTC. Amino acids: CASSLGGLAGEQYF.

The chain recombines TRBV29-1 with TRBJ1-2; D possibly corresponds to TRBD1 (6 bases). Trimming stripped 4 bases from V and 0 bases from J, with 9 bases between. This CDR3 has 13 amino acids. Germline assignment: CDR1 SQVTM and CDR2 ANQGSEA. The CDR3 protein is CSVGGQTNYGYTF. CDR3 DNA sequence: TGCAGCGTTGGCGGACAGACTAACTATGGCTACACCTTC.

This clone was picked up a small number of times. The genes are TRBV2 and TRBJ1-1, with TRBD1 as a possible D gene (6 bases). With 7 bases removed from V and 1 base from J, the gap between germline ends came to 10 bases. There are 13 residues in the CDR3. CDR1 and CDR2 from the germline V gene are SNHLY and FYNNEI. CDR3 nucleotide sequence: TGTGCCAGCATGATACAGGGGAACACTGAAGCTTTCTTT. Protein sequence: CASMIQGNTEAFF.

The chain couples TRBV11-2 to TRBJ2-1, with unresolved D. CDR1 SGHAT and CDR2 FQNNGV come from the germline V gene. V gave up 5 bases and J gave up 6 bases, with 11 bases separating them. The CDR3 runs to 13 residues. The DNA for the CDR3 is TGTGCCAGCAGCGGCCGTCTGCCCAATGAGCAGTTCTTC. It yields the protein CASSGRLPNEQFF.